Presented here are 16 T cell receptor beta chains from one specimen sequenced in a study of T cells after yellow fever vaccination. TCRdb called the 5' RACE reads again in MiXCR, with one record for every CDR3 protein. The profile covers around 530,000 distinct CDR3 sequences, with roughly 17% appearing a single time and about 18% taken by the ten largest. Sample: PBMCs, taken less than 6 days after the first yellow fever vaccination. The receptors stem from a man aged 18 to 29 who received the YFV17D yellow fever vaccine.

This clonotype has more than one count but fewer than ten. The CDR3: CSARDFSGASYEQYF. The CDR3 coding sequence is TGCAGTGCTAGAGATTTCAGCGGGGCTTCCTACGAGCAGTACTTC. The rearrangement links TRBV20-1 to TRBJ2-7, with 7 positions matching TRBD2. The ends lost 0 bases at V and 1 base at J; junction bases unmatched: 6. CDR3 length: 15 residues. Looked up from germline, CDR1 is DFQATT and CDR2 is SNEGSKA (reference sequence).

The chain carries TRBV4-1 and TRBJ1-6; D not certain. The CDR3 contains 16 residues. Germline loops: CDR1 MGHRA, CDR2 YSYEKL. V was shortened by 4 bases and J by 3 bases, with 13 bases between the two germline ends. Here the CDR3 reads CASSPHDRLYNSPLHF. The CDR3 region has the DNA TGCGCCAGCAGCCCCCATGACCGCCTCTATAATTCACCCCTCCACTTT.

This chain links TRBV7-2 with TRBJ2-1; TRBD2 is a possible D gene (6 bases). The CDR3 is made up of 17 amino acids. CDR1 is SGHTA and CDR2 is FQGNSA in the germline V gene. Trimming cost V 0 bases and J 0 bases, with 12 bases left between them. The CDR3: CASSLAMAGSSYNEQFF. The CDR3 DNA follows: TGTGCCAGCAGCTTAGCAATGGCGGGGAGCTCCTACAATGAGCAGTTCTTC.

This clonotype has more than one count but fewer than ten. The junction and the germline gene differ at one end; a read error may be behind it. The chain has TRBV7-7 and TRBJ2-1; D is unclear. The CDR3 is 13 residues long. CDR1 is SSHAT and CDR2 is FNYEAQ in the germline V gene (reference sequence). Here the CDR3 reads CASSSGIYNEQFF. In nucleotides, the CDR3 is TGTGCTAGCAGCTCCGGAATCTACAATGAGCAGTTCTTC.

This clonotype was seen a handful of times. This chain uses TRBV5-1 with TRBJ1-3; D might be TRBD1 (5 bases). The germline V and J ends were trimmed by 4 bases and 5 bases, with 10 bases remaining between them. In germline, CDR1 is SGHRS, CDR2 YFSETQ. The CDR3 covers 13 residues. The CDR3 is CASSPGLRNTIYF. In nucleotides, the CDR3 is TGCGCCAGCAGCCCGGGACTGCGAAACACCATATATTTT. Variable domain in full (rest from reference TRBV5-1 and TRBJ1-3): KAGVTQTPRYLIKTRGQQVTLSCSPISGHRSVSWYQQTPGQGLQFLFEYFSETQRNKGNFPGRFSGRQFSNSRSEMNVSTLELGDSALYLCASSPGLRNTIYFGEGSWLTVV.

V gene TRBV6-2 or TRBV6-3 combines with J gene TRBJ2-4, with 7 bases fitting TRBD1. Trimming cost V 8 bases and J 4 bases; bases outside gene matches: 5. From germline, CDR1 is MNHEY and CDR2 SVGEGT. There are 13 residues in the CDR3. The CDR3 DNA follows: TGTGCCAGCTCCGGGACAGCTAAAAACATTCAGTACTTC. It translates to CASSGTAKNIQYF.

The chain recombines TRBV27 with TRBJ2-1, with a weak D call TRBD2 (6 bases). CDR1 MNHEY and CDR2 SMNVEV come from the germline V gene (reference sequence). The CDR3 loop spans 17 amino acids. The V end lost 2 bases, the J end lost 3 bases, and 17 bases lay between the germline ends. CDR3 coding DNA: TGTGCCAGCAGTTTAGGAGGGTTCGGGGCGTTCTACAATGAGCAGTTCTTC. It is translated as CASSLGGFGAFYNEQFF.

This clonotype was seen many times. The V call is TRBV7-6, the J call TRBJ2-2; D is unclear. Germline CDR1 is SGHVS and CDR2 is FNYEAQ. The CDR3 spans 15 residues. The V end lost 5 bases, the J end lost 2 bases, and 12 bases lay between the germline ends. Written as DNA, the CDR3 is TGTGCCAGCAGCGGGCCGGACCATAACACCGGGGAGCTGTTTTTT. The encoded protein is CASSGPDHNTGELFF.

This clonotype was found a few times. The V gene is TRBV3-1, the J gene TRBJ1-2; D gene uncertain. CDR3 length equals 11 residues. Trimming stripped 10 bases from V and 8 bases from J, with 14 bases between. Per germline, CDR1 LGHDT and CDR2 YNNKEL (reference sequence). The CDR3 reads CATQSGGGYTF. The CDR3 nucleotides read TGTGCCACCCAATCGGGCGGCGGCTACACCTTC.

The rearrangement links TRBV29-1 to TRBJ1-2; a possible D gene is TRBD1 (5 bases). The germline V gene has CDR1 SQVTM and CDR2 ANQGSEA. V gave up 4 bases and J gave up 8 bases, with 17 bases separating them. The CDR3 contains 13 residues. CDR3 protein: CSVVGSRDEGYTF. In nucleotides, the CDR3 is TGCAGCGTTGTTGGTAGTAGGGACGAAGGCTACACCTTC. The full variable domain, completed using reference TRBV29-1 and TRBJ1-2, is SAVISQKPSRDICQRGTSLTIQCQVDSQVTMMFWYRQQPGQSLTLIATANQGSEATYESGFVIDKFPISRPNLTFSTLTVSNMSPEDSSIYLCSVVGSRDEGYTFGSGTRLTVV.

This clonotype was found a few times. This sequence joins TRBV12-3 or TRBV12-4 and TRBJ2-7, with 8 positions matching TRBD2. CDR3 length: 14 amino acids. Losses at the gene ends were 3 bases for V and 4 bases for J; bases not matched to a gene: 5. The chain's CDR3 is CASSFVGGGYEQYF. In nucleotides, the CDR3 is TGTGCCAGCAGTTTTGTCGGCGGGGGGTACGAGCAGTACTTC.

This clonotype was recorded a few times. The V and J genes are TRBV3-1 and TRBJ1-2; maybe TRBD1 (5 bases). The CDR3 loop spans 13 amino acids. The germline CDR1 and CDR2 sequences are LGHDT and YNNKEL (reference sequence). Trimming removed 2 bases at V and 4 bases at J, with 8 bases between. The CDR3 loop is CASSQQGGYGYTF. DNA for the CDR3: TGTGCCAGCAGCCAACAGGGAGGCTATGGCTACACCTTC. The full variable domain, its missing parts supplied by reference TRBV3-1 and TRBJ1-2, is DTAVSQTPKYLVTQMGNDKSIKCEQNLGHDTMYWYKQDSKKFLKIMFSYNNKELIINETVPNRFSPKSPDKAHLNLHINSLELGDSAVYFCASSQQGGYGYTFGSGTRLTVV.

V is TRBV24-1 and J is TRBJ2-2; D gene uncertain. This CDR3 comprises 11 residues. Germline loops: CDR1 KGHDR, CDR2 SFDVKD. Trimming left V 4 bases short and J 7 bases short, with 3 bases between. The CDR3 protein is CATSEYGELFF. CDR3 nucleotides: TGTGCCACCAGTGAATACGGGGAGCTGTTTTTT.

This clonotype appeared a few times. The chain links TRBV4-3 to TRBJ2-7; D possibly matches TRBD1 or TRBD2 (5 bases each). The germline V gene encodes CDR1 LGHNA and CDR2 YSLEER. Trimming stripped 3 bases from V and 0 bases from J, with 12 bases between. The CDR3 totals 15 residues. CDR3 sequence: CASSQGTQSSYEQYF. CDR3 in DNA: TGCGCCAGCAGCCAGGGGACGCAAAGCTCCTACGAGCAGTACTTC.

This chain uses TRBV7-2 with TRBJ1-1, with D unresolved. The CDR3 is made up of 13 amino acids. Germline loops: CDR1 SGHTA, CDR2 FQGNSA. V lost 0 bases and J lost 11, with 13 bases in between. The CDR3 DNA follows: TGTGCCAGCAGCTTAGCCCCCAAAGAGCGGGCTTTCTTT. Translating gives CASSLAPKERAFF.

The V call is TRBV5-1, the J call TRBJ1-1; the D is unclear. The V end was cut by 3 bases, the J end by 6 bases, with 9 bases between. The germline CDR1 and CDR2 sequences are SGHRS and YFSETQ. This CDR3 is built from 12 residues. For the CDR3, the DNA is TGCGCCAGCAGCTCGGATACGTCTGAAGCTTTCTTT. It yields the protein CASSSDTSEAFF.